Listed below are T cell receptor beta chains from one sample, sequenced in a study of OX40 agonist ivuxolimab in advanced cancers. The assay was immunoSEQ multiplex PCR, and TCRdb's table has in-frame clones only and misses some. The repertoire holds roughly 68,000 clones, with 70% to 85% as singletons. This specimen was CD4+ or CD8+ T cells sorted from blood, taken in a trial of the OX40 agonist ivuxolimab. Receptors were obtained from an adult with an advanced solid tumor such as melanoma, head and neck, liver or kidney cancer. The conserved cysteine and the conserved F or W are not part of the CDR3 here. Each record gives: V gene, CDR3 protein.

TRBV28 ASSGWTAQETQY
TRBV5-6 ASSLDRYGYT
TRBV7-3 ASSLSRGSETQY
TRBV28 ASSSLGQGAGGYT
TRBV18 ASSPPLRGSYNEQF
TRBV27 ASKPDGPNTEAF
TRBV19 ASSIEGYTEAF
TRBV18 ASSPPTRENEKLF
TRBV7-2 ASSLETSGIPYEQY
TRBV21-1 ASSKEVASGIPNTGELF
TRBV10-3 AISESSLGGGNEKLF
TRBV14 ASSQSGLAEIGEQY
TRBV19 ASSIRESTDTQY
TRBV16 ASSLGLLGNTIY
TRBV2 ASSETGLGKNIQY
TRBV6-1 ASSEALQYTGELF
TRBV10-3 AAGGSSTDTQY